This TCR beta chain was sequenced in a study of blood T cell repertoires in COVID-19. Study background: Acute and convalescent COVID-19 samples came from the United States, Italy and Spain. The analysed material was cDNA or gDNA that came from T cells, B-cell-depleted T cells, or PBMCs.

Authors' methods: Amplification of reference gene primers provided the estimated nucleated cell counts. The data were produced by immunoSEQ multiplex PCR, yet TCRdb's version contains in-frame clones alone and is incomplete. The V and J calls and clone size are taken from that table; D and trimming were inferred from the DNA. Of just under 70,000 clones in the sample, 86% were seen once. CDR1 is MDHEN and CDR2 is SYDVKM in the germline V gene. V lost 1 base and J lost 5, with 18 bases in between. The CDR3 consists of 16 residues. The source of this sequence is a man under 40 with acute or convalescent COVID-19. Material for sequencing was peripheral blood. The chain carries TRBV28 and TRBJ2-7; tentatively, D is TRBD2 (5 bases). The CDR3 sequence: CASSLYDFRTGNEQYF. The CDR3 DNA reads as TGTGCCAGCAGTTTATACGACTTCAGGACGGGGAACGAGCAGTACTTC.